Listed below are T cell receptor beta chains from one sample, sequenced in a study of shared clonotypes between healthy human individuals. Measured with immunoSEQ multiplex PCR; TCRdb has only the in-frame clones, and not every one. The sample includes more than 2 million clones, roughly 95% of them seen just once. The specimen sequenced was naive CD8+ T cells from PBMCs. The receptors here all came from a man between 18 and 35 years old in good health. Some clones in this sample may be carry-over from other donors' samples. CDR3s include the opening cysteine and the closing phenylalanine or tryptophan.

v_call	j_call	cdr3_aa
TRBV10-3	TRBJ1-2	CAIRSGSGIYGYTF
TRBV4-3	TRBJ1-1	CASSQDTAGIAEAFF
TRBV6-5	TRBJ2-7	CASSSEGSEQYF
TRBV27	TRBJ2-7	CASSWAWGYEQYF
TRBV7-6	TRBJ1-1	CASSQEMNTEAFF
TRBV14	TRBJ2-1	CASSQGWEQFF
TRBV18	TRBJ2-7	CASSPLADRINYEQYF
TRBV15	TRBJ2-3	CATSSRGGSTDTQYF
TRBV18	TRBJ1-1	CASSPVTEAFF
TRBV6-6	TRBJ1-1	CASSYDTLNTEAFF
TRBV19	TRBJ2-7	CASSIKGRYEQYF